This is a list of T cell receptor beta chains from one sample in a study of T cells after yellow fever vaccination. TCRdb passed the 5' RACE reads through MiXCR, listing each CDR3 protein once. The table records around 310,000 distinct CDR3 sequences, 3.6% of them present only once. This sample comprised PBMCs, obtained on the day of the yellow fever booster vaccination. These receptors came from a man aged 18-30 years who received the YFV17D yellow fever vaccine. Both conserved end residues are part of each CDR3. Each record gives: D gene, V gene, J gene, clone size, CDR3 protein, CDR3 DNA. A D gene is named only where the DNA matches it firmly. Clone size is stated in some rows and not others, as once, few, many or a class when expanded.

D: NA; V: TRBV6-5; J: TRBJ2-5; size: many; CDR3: CASSPGLFQETQYF; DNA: TGTGCCAGCAGCCCCGGACTTTTTCAAGAGACCCAGTACTTC
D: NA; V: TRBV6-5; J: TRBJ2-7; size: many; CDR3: CASTNYGYEQYF; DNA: TGTGCCAGCACCAATTATGGCTACGAGCAGTACTTC
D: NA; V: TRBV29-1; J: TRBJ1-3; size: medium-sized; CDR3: CSVEPGSGNTIYF; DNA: TGCAGCGTTGAACCAGGCTCTGGAAACACCATATATTTT
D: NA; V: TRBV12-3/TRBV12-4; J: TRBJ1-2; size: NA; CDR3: CASSLTIGAYGYTF; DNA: TGTGCCAGCAGTCTCACGATAGGAGCATATGGCTACACCTTC
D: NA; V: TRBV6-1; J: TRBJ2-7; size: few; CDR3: CASSETPGARYEQYF; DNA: TGTGCCAGCAGTGAAACTCCGGGGGCGCGTTACGAGCAGTACTTC
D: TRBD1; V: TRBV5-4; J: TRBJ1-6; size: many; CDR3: CASSNDRGISPLHF; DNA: TGTGCCAGCAGCAACGACAGGGGTATTTCACCCCTCCACTTT
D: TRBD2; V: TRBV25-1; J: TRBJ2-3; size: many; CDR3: CASSVPTSDSTDTQYF; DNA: TGTGCCAGCAGTGTGCCGACTAGCGATAGCACAGATACGCAGTATTTT
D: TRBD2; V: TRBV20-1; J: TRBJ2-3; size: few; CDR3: CSAEAGGGTDTQYF; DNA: TGCAGTGCCGAAGCGGGGGGGGGCACAGATACGCAGTATTTT
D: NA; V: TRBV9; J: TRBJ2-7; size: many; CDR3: CASGAGIPYEQYF; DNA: TGTGCCAGCGGCGCAGGGATTCCCTACGAGCAGTACTTC
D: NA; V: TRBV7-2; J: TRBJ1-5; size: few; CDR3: CASSLEANRQPQHF; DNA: TGTGCCAGCAGCTTAGAGGCGAACAGGCAGCCCCAGCATTTT
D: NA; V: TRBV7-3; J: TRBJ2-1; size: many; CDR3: CASSPYDRHNEQFF; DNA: TGTGCCAGCAGCCCATACGACAGACACAATGAGCAGTTCTTC
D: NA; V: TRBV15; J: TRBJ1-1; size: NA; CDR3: CATSRQQRFEAFF; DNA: TGTGCCACCAGCAGACAACAGCGGTTCGAAGCTTTCTTT
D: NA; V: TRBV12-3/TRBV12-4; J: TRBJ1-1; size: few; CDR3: CASSLSPSGGSTEAFF; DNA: TGTGCCAGCAGTTTATCCCCGAGTGGGGGGAGCACTGAAGCTTTCTTT
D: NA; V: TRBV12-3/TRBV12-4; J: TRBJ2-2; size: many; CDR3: CASSRVNGELFF; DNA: TGTGCCAGCAGTCGTGTTAACGGGGAGCTGTTTTTT
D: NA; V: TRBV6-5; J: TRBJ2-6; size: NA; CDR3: CASSSGPNVLTF; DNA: TGTGCCAGCAGTTCCGGGCCCAACGTCCTGACTTTC
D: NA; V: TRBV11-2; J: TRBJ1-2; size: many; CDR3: CASSWSRVSYGYTF; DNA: TGTGCCAGCAGCTGGAGCAGGGTATCCTATGGCTACACCTTC
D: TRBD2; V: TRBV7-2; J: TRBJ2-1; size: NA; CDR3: CASSLASGAREQFF; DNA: TGTGCCAGCAGTTTGGCTAGCGGGGCTCGGGAGCAGTTCTTC
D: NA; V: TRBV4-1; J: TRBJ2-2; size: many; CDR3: CASSRRGWKTGELFF; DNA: TGCGCCAGCAGCCGTAGGGGGTGGAAAACCGGGGAGCTGTTTTTT
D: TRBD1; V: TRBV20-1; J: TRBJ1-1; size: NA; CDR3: CSARGQGANTEAFF; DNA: TGCAGTGCTAGAGGACAGGGGGCGAACACTGAAGCTTTCTTT
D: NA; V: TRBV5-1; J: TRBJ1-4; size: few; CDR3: CASSLEAPRQEKLFF; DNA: TGCGCCAGCAGTCTGGAGGCCCCACGTCAGGAAAAACTGTTTTTT
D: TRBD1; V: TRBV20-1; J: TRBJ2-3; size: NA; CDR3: CSARDRVTGPTDTQYF; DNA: TGCAGTGCTAGAGATAGGGTGACAGGGCCGACAGATACGCAGTATTTT
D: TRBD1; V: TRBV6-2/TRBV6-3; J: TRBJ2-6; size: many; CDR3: CASSYSRTGAPGANVLTF; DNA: TGTGCCAGCAGTTACTCTCGGACAGGGGCCCCTGGGGCCAACGTCCTGACTTTC
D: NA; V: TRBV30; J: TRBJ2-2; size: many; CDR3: CAWRTLTGELFF; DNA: TGTGCCTGGAGAACCCTCACCGGGGAGCTGTTTTTT
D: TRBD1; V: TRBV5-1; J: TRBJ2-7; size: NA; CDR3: CASSRTGSGVGEQYF; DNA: TGCGCCAGCAGCCGGACAGGGAGTGGAGTGGGCGAGCAGTACTTC
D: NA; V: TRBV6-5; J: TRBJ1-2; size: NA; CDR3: CASSYYGGNYGYTF; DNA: TGTGCCAGCAGTTACTACGGGGGGAACTATGGCTACACCTTC
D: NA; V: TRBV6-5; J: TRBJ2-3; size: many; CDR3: CASSADDVGRGTDTQYF; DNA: TGTGCCAGCAGTGCAGACGACGTGGGACGTGGCACAGATACGCAGTATTTT
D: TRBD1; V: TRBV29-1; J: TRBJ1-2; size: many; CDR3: CSVLPPGTEFGYTF; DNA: TGCAGCGTGCTACCCCCCGGGACAGAGTTCGGCTACACCTTC
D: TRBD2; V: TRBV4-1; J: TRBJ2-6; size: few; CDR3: CASSHPRLAQTGGANVLTF; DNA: TGCGCCAGCAGCCACCCCCGACTAGCGCAAACGGGTGGGGCCAACGTCCTGACTTTC
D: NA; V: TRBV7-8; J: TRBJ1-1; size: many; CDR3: CASSSALAFEAGGLNTEAFF; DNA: TGTGCCAGCAGTTCGGCCCTAGCATTCGAGGCGGGGGGGCTGAACACTGAAGCTTTCTTT
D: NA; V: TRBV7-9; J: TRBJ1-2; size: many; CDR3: CASSSGAGRFYGYTF; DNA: TGTGCCAGCAGCTCCGGGGCAGGGAGATTCTATGGCTACACCTTC
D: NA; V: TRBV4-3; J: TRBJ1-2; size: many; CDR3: CASSRTLGTISYGYTF; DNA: TGCGCCAGCAGCCGCACCCTCGGCACAATTAGCTATGGCTACACCTTC
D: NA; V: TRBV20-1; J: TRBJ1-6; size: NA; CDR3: CSARGADVVYNSPLHF; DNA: TGCAGTGCTAGAGGGGCAGACGTCGTTTATAATTCACCCCTCCACTTT
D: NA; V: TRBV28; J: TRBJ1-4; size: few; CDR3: CASSSPHRKGLEKLFF; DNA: TGTGCCAGCAGTTCCCCCCACAGGAAGGGGCTTGAAAAACTGTTTTTT
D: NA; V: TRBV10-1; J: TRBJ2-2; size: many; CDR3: CASSESRGRGYSGELFF; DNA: TGCGCCAGCAGTGAGTCGAGGGGCAGGGGTTACTCCGGGGAGCTGTTTTTT
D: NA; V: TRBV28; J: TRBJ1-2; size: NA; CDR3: CASSPGGANYGYTF; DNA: TGTGCCAGCAGTCCGGGGGGAGCTAACTATGGCTACACCTTC
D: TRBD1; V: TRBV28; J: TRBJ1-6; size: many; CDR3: CASSPGQGIGSPLHF; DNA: TGTGCCAGCAGTCCCGGACAGGGTATAGGTTCACCCCTCCACTTT
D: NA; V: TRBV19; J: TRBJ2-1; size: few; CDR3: CASGSNEQFF; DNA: TGTGCCAGTGGTTCTAATGAGCAGTTCTTC
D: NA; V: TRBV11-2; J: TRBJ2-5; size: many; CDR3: CASSLRSQGETQYF; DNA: TGTGCCAGCAGCCTACGAAGTCAGGGGGAGACCCAGTACTTC
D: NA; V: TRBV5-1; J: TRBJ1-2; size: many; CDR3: CASSQGRDYGYTF; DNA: TGCGCCAGCAGCCAGGGACGGGACTATGGCTACACCTTC
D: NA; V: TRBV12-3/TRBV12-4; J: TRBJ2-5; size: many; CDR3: CASSRGGYGQETQYF; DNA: TGTGCCAGCTCCCGGGGAGGTTACGGTCAAGAGACCCAGTACTTC
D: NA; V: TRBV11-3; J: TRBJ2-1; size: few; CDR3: CASSFSAWGQSSYNEQFF; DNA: TGTGCCAGCAGCTTTTCCGCCTGGGGTCAGAGCTCCTACAATGAGCAGTTCTTC
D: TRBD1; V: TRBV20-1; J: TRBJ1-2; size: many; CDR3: CSARDSAQGNYGYTF; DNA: TGCAGTGCTAGAGATTCGGCACAGGGGAACTATGGCTACACCTTC
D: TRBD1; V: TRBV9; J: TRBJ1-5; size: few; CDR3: CASSSTGGFNQPQHF; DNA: TGTGCCAGCAGCTCTACAGGGGGCTTCAATCAGCCCCAGCATTTT